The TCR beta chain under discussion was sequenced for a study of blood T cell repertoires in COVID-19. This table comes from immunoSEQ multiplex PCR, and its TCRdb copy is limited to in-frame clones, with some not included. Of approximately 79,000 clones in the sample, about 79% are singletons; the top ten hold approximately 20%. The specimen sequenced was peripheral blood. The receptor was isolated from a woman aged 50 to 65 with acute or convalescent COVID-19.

The CDR3 DNA reads as TGTGCCAGCAGCTTAGATAGCGGGGGGACCAGCTCCTACGAGCAGTACTTC. This sequence encodes CASSLDSGGTSSYEQYF. The chain employs TRBV7-9 and TRBJ2-7, with 10 bases fitting TRBD2. CDR1 SEHNR and CDR2 FQNEAQ come from the germline V gene (reference sequence). The CDR3 spans 17 residues. The trim removed 1 base at V and 0 bases at J, leaving 6 bases unmatched.